The 19 T cell receptor beta chains below were found in one sample sequenced in a study of early T cells in non-severe SARS-CoV-2 infection. Via MiXCR, TCRdb re-called the 5' RACE reads, giving one row per CDR3 protein. The data contain some 120,000 distinct CDR3 sequences, 15% of them singletons. Specimen: whole blood. All receptors come from an adult who was a healthcare worker with PCR-confirmed SARS-CoV-2 infection or an uninfected control (not recorded which).

The chain combines TRBV4-2 with TRBJ1-2; D is unresolved. V lost 1 base to trimming and J lost 8 bases, with 14 bases between them. Germline CDR1 is LGHNA and CDR2 is YNFKEQ. The CDR3 consists of 14 residues. CDR3 DNA: TGTGCCAGCAGCCAAGGCCCCTCCGCTGGCGGCTACACCTTC. It is translated as CASSQGPSAGGYTF.

The chain links TRBV20-1 to TRBJ1-1; D remains unclear. Per germline, CDR1 DFQATT and CDR2 SNEGSKA (reference sequence). There are 13 residues in the CDR3. Trimming took 1 base from V and 4 from J, leaving 10 bases between them. In DNA, the CDR3 is TGCAGTGCTAGAGGGGAGACGGGCACTGAAGCTTTCTTT. This encodes CSARGETGTEAFF.

This clonotype has a handful of counts. The gene calls are TRBV12-5 and TRBJ1-6; maybe TRBD1 (6 bases). The CDR3 extends over 13 amino acids. CDR1 LGHNT and CDR2 FRNRAP come from the germline V gene. The V end lost 7 bases, the J end lost 7 bases, and 11 bases lay between the germline ends. CDR3 region: CASAWTDNSPLHF. Here the CDR3 DNA reads TGTGCTAGTGCCTGGACAGACAATTCACCCCTCCACTTT.

The chain combines TRBV20-1 with TRBJ2-7; 9 nucleotides align to TRBD1. The ends lost 1 base at V and 3 bases at J; junction bases unmatched: 4. The germline V gene has CDR1 DFQATT and CDR2 SNEGSKA (reference sequence). CDR3 length: 14 residues. CDR3 nucleotide sequence: TGCAGTGCTAGAGGACAGGGGGAGTTCTACGAGCAGTACTTC. Protein sequence: CSARGQGEFYEQYF.

This clonotype was seen ten or more times. The chain combines TRBV10-2 with TRBJ1-1; D is perhaps TRBD1 (6 bases). Germline V gene sequence: CDR1 WSHSY, CDR2 SAAADI. Between the trimmed V and J ends, which lost 5 bases and 5 bases, there was a span of 18 bases. The CDR3 is 15 residues long. This chain's CDR3 is CASSYRVDLGTEAFF. The CDR3 DNA sequence: TGCGCCAGCAGTTACAGGGTGGATCTTGGAACTGAAGCTTTCTTT.

V gene TRBV9 combines with J gene TRBJ2-2; D perhaps matches TRBD1 (6 bases). Germline CDR1 reads SGDLS; CDR2 reads YYNGEE. V lost 0 bases, J lost 3 bases, and 12 bases lay in between. The CDR3 extends over 16 amino acids. CDR3 sequence: CASSVDVTGYTGELFF. In nucleotides, the CDR3 is TGTGCCAGCAGCGTAGACGTAACAGGGTACACCGGGGAGCTGTTTTTT.

This clonotype was recorded a few times. The gene calls are TRBV4-2 and TRBJ1-4; no firm D call. Germline values: CDR1 LGHNA, CDR2 YNFKEQ. The CDR3 runs 16 residues. V gave up 2 bases and J gave up 5 bases, with 15 bases separating them. The CDR3 here is CASSQTKGPQNEKLFF. The CDR3 bases are TGTGCCAGCAGCCAAACAAAGGGTCCACAGAATGAAAAACTGTTTTTT.

This clonotype has ten or more counts. V gene TRBV18 combines with J gene TRBJ2-7; 10 positions agree with TRBD2. In germline, CDR1 is KGHSH, CDR2 LQKENI. The length of the CDR3 is 16 residues. Trimming took 1 base from V and 0 from J; bases not matched to a gene: 3. CDR3 sequence: CASSPRTSGLSYEQYF. The CDR3 DNA reads TGTGCCAGCTCACCACGGACTAGCGGACTCTCCTACGAGCAGTACTTC.

The table lists this clonotype with a few counts. The rearrangement links TRBV4-1 to TRBJ1-2; D uncertain. The ends were cut back, 0 bases at V and 5 bases at J, with 7 bases in the middle. The CDR3 has 13 amino acids. Germline V CDR1 and CDR2: MGHRA, YSYEKL. CDR3 residues: CASSQETRYGYTF. The CDR3 DNA follows: TGCGCCAGCAGCCAAGAGACACGGTATGGCTACACCTTC.

The chain is built from TRBV7-2 and TRBJ1-3; possible D gene TRBD1, 6 bases. The CDR3 totals 15 residues. V was trimmed by 1 base and J by 4 bases, leaving 11 bases between them. Germline V gene lookup returns CDR1 SGHTA and CDR2 FQGNSA. CDR3 DNA: TGTGCCAGCAGCTTAGTGGGGGCTGGGGGAAACACCATATATTTT. It translates to CASSLVGAGGNTIYF.

The V and J genes are TRBV4-1 and TRBJ1-1; TRBD1 is a possible D gene (5 bases). The ends were cut back, 1 base at V and 1 base at J, with 10 bases in the middle. In germline, CDR1 is MGHRA, CDR2 YSYEKL. The CDR3 runs to 15 residues. The CDR3 DNA reads TGCGCCAGCAGCCAAGGGGACCTATCGAACACTGAAGCTTTCTTT. Translating gives CASSQGDLSNTEAFF.

The chain has TRBV13 and TRBJ1-1; weak D call: TRBD1 (5 bases). CDR3 length: 15 amino acids. Trimming took 5 bases from V and 1 from J, leaving 14 bases between them. The V gene's germline CDR1 is PRHDT and CDR2 FYEKMQ (reference sequence). The CDR3 reads CASSPQAGGNTEAFF. CDR3 sequence (DNA): TGTGCCAGCAGCCCCCAAGCGGGGGGGAACACTGAAGCTTTCTTT.

As DNA, the CDR3 is TGTGCCAGCATCCCCGACCAGGCTTCGAACACTGAAGCTTTCTTT. Protein product: CASIPDQASNTEAFF. The chain links TRBV2 to TRBJ1-1; D gene unclear. The CDR3 length is 15 residues. Deletions cut 7 bases from V and 1 base from J, with 16 bases between. Germline CDR1 and CDR2: SNHLY and FYNNEI.

This clonotype was recorded many times. The gene calls are TRBV12-3 or TRBV12-4 and TRBJ2-5; tentative D call: TRBD2 (6 bases). The CDR3 has 13 amino acids. Trimming shortened V by 6 bases and J by 5 bases, and 13 bases separated the two germline ends. The CDR3 is CASSLFRGETQYF. The CDR3 nucleotides are TGTGCCAGCAGCTTATTTCGGGGGGAGACCCAGTACTTC.

This chain joins TRBV3-1 and TRBJ2-2; TRBD1 matches 7 bases. From germline, CDR1 is LGHDT and CDR2 YNNKEL (reference sequence). This CDR3 has 15 amino acids. Trimming cost V 5 bases and J 2 bases; bases outside gene matches: 5. This CDR3 is CASSSGGVNTGELFF. The DNA of the CDR3 is TGTGCCAGCAGCTCAGGGGGAGTCAACACCGGGGAGCTGTTTTTT. Drawing the rest from reference TRBV3-1 and TRBJ2-2, the complete variable domain is DTAVSQTPKYLVTQMGNDKSIKCEQNLGHDTMYWYKQDSKKFLKIMFSYNNKELIINETVPNRFSPKSPDKAHLNLHINSLELGDSAVYFCASSSGGVNTGELFFGEGSRLTVL.

This clonotype showed up just a few times. The genes are TRBV20-1 and TRBJ1-1, with D possibly TRBD1 on 5 matching bases. From germline, CDR1 is DFQATT and CDR2 SNEGSKA (reference sequence). This CDR3 has 13 residues. V lost 3 bases to trimming and J lost 3 bases, with 11 bases between them. For the CDR3, the DNA is TGCAGTGCTAGGAACTTGGGGCACACTGAAGCTTTCTTT. Encoded protein: CSARNLGHTEAFF.

The CDR3 DNA reads TGTGCCAGCAGTCCACAGGGGAATCCCTACGAGCAGTACTTC. It translates to CASSPQGNPYEQYF. V gene TRBV9 combines with J gene TRBJ2-7, with TRBD1 identical over 7 bases. Germline V gene lookup returns CDR1 SGDLS and CDR2 YYNGEE. The junction had 7 bases not matched to a gene; V was cut back by 5 bases and J by 2 bases. This CDR3 contains 14 residues.

The chain has TRBV5-5 and TRBJ1-5; D is unclear. The CDR3 is made up of 13 amino acids. Germline assignment: CDR1 SGHKS and CDR2 YYEKEE (reference sequence). V was trimmed by 1 base and J by 10 bases, leaving 12 bases between them. The CDR3: CASSLQVNSPQHF. As DNA, the CDR3 is TGTGCCAGCAGCTTGCAAGTGAACAGCCCCCAGCATTTT. Based on the CDR3 plus reference TRBV5-5 and TRBJ1-5, the full variable domain is DAGVTQSPTHLIKTRGQQVTLRCSPISGHKSVSWYQQVLGQGPQFIFQYYEKEERGRGNFPDRFSARQFPNYSSELNVNALLLGDSALYLCASSLQVNSPQHFGDGTRLSIL.

This chain connects TRBV14 to TRBJ2-2; D remains ambiguous. Germline values: CDR1 SGHDN, CDR2 FVKESK. The CDR3 runs 14 residues. Trimming stripped 1 base from V and 4 bases from J, with 7 bases between. The CDR3 DNA reads as TGTGCCAGCAGCCAAGTAGGCCTCACCGGGGAGCTGTTTTTT. Amino acid sequence: CASSQVGLTGELFF.